The 15 T cell receptor beta chains below all came from one sample that was sequenced in a study of cytomegalovirus exposure and HLA in healthy donors (dated by TCRdb to 2016 to 2017). Libraries were constructed by the immunoSEQ multiplex PCR assay. A mixture of 60 forward primers for TCR Vbeta segments and 13 reverse primers for TCR Jbeta segments was used in the multiplex PCR. In TCRdb, the immuneACCESS table is reduced to in-frame sequences with V and J assigned. These tables do not hold every clone; where another copy was compared, an unresolved V gene accounts for under half, and the others remain unexplained. The sample includes about 55,000 clones, with around four fifths observed a single time. Around 1.4% of the sample goes to the ten largest clones. Sequenced material: PBMCs. The receptors shown here come from a man aged 25-40 years in good health and CMV-seronegative.

The CDR3 nucleotides are TGTGCCTGGAGTGTACTAATAGGGGCTCGCAATGAGCAGTTCTTC. Translating it yields CAWSVLIGARNEQFF. The chain has TRBV30 and TRBJ2-1; D possibly corresponds to TRBD1 (5 bases). Trimming removed 0 bases from V and 6 bases from J, with 15 bases in between. Germline V gives CDR1 GTSNPN, CDR2 SVGIG (reference sequence). This CDR3 has 15 amino acids.

The chain has TRBV7-6 and TRBJ2-5, with TRBD2 matching 7 bases. Germline V gene data show CDR1 as SGHVS and CDR2 as FNYEAQ. The CDR3 contains 13 residues. With V trimmed by 5 bases and J by 3 bases, 3 bases remained unmatched. CDR3 residues: CASSPGLEETQYF. The DNA for the CDR3 is TGTGCCAGCAGCCCAGGACTAGAAGAGACCCAGTACTTC.

The CDR3 reads CASSRVVNEKLFF. The CDR3 bases are TGTGCCAGCAGCCGAGTGGTGAATGAAAAACTGTTTTTT. This chain links TRBV5-6 with TRBJ1-4; D unclear. The V and J ends lost 4 bases and 5 bases respectively, with 9 bases between them. This CDR3 has 13 residues. The V gene's germline CDR1 is SGHDT and CDR2 YYEEEE.

This chain connects TRBV19 to TRBJ1-4; D uncertain. Germline V gene sequence: CDR1 LNHDA, CDR2 SQIVND (reference sequence). The CDR3 is 14 amino acids. Trimming took 5 bases from V and 5 from J, leaving 12 bases between them. The CDR3 nucleotides read TGTGCCAGTAGTCCCCGCCTTAGAAATGAAAAACTGTTTTTT. This sequence encodes CASSPRLRNEKLFF.

A remark on this clone: The germline gene is not matched at one end of the junction; a read error may be the cause. The genes are TRBV12-5 and TRBJ1-1; the D gene is possibly TRBD1 (6 bases). Per germline, CDR1 LGHNT and CDR2 FRNRAP. CDR3 length equals 17 residues. The CDR3 DNA reads TGTGCTAGTGGCTTGTCATCAGGACAGTTAATGAAAACTGAAGCTTTCTTT. Protein: CASGLSSGQLMKTEAFF. The variable domain in full, completed from reference TRBV12-5 and TRBJ1-1, reads DARVTQTPRHKVTEMGQEVTMRCQPILGHNTVFWYRQTMMQGLELLAYFRNRAPLDDSGMPKDRFSAEMPDATLATLKIQPSEPRDSAVYFCASGLSSGQLMKTEAFFGQGTRLTVV.

CDR3 sequence reads: CASRTGQGAYEQFF. The CDR3 bases are TGTGCCAGCAGAACAGGACAGGGGGCGTATGAGCAGTTCTTC. V is TRBV2 and J is TRBJ2-1, with 11 nucleotides matching TRBD1. Germline assignment: CDR1 SNHLY and CDR2 FYNNEI. J was trimmed by 8 bases and V by 6 bases; bases with no gene match: 6. This CDR3 has 14 residues.

The chain joins TRBV9 to TRBJ2-3, with D maybe TRBD2 (6 bases). The V gene's germline CDR1 is SGDLS and CDR2 YYNGEE. V was shortened by 4 bases and J by 1 base, with 19 bases between the two germline ends. This CDR3 has 17 amino acids. The CDR3 here is CASSYRDSPSRTDTQYF. The CDR3 DNA reads TGTGCCAGCAGCTACCGGGACTCTCCGTCTCGCACAGATACGCAGTATTTT. The whole variable domain, filled in from reference TRBV9 and TRBJ2-3, reads DSGVTQTPKHLITATGQRVTLRCSPRSGDLSVYWYQQSLDQGLQFLIQYYNGEERAKGNILERFSAQQFPDLHSELNLSSLELGDSALYFCASSYRDSPSRTDTQYFGPGTRLTVL.

This clone has a single count. The V gene is TRBV9, the J gene TRBJ2-2, with D hard to call. This CDR3 has 13 amino acids. Germline V gene lookup returns CDR1 SGDLS and CDR2 YYNGEE. V was pared by 3 bases and J by 5 bases, with 8 bases between. The CDR3: CASSAQDTGELFF. CDR3 nucleotide sequence: TGTGCCAGCAGCGCGCAGGATACCGGGGAGCTGTTTTTT. Drawing the rest from reference TRBV9 and TRBJ2-2, the complete variable domain is DSGVTQTPKHLITATGQRVTLRCSPRSGDLSVYWYQQSLDQGLQFLIQYYNGEERAKGNILERFSAQQFPDLHSELNLSSLELGDSALYFCASSAQDTGELFFGEGSRLTVL.

The chain combines TRBV6-5 with TRBJ2-5; D is unresolved. The DNA end favors TRBJ2-7, so the J call may be wrong. The CDR3 is made up of 10 amino acids. Germline-derived CDR1 and CDR2 are MNHEY and SVGAGI. This chain's CDR3 is CASASYEQYF. CDR3 DNA: TGTGCCAGCGCCTCATACGAGCAGTACTTC.

The chain is built from TRBV27 and TRBJ1-1; D remains ambiguous. V was shortened by 7 bases and J by 0 bases, with 3 bases between the two germline ends. The germline V gene encodes CDR1 MNHEY and CDR2 SMNVEV (reference sequence). CDR3 length: 11 residues. CDR3 region: CASKLNTEAFF. The DNA for the CDR3 is TGTGCCAGCAAGCTGAACACTGAAGCTTTCTTT.

CDR3 amino acids: CVARPRTGQETQYF. CDR3 in DNA: TGTGTTGCGCGGCCGCGGACGGGGCAAGAGACCCAGTACTTC. The chain recombines TRBV2 with TRBJ2-5, with D perhaps matching TRBD2 (5 bases). CDR3 length: 14 residues. Germline V gene sequence: CDR1 SNHLY, CDR2 FYNNEI.

The chain links TRBV4-2 to TRBJ2-1, with 10 nucleotides matching TRBD2. This CDR3 spans 16 amino acids. CDR1 is LGHNA and CDR2 is YNFKEQ in the germline V gene. V shed 1 base, J shed 5 bases, and the junction held 5 bases outside the gene matches. The CDR3 DNA follows: TGTGCCAGCAGCCAAGTTTTCCTAGCGGGGGACAATGAGCAGTTCTTC. Its protein product is CASSQVFLAGDNEQFF.

The genes are TRBV9 and TRBJ2-7, with TRBD1 identical over 7 bases. With V trimmed by 0 bases and J by 3 bases, 3 bases remained unmatched. The CDR3 is 14 amino acids. The V gene's germline CDR1 is SGDLS and CDR2 YYNGEE. CDR3 loop: CASSVGTGLYEQYF. The CDR3 nucleotides are TGTGCCAGCAGCGTAGGGACAGGACTCTACGAGCAGTACTTC.

The chain uses TRBV4-2 and TRBJ2-2, with TRBD2 identical over 11 bases. Trimming removed 0 bases from V and 4 bases from J; junction bases left unmatched: 1. The germline V gene encodes CDR1 LGHNA and CDR2 YNFKEQ. There are 16 residues in the CDR3. The CDR3 DNA follows: TGTGCCAGCAGCCAAGATAGCGGGGGGGCCACCGGGGAGCTGTTTTTT. It translates to CASSQDSGGATGELFF.

The V call is TRBV29-1, the J call TRBJ1-2; 7 positions match TRBD1. Germline loops: CDR1 SQVTM, CDR2 ANQGSEA. CDR3 size: 15 residues. Trimming cost V 0 bases and J 2 bases; bases outside gene matches: 6. CDR3 amino acids: CSVEEGRGRNYGYTF. In DNA form, the CDR3 reads TGCAGCGTTGAAGAAGGTAGGGGGCGCAACTATGGCTACACCTTC. The full variable domain, rest sourced from reference TRBV29-1 and TRBJ1-2, is SAVISQKPSRDICQRGTSLTIQCQVDSQVTMMFWYRQQPGQSLTLIATANQGSEATYESGFVIDKFPISRPNLTFSTLTVSNMSPEDSSIYLCSVEEGRGRNYGYTFGSGTRLTVV.